The T cell receptor (beta chain) under discussion was sequenced for a study of lymphopenia after photon versus proton radiotherapy. Overall study findings and caveats: Oligoclonal CD8+ Temra expansion after nadir drove photon patients' diversity drop. Authors raise, but do not show, better survival with proton therapy.

V trimming: 0 bases; J trimming: 6 bases; junction bases outside the gene matches: 3. CDR3 length equals 14 residues. The germline V gene has CDR1 SGDLS and CDR2 YYNGEE. Here immunoSEQ multiplex PCR was the method, and the copy in TCRdb shows in-frame clones only, minus some. The data contain around 66,000 clones, roughly 86% of them singletons. Worth noting for this clone: Its target is unknown.

The V and J genes are TRBV9 and TRBJ2-3; 8 bases line up with TRBD2. The sequencing here drew on peripheral blood, taken from a patient treated with photon-based radiotherapy. The sequence was collected from a man aged 35 to 55 with gastric cancer. The DNA of the CDR3 is TGTGCCAGCAGCGTAGCGGGAGGGTGGGATACGCAGTATTTT. Protein: CASSVAGGWDTQYF. Combining the CDR3 with reference TRBV9 and TRBJ2-3 gives the whole variable domain DSGVTQTPKHLITATGQRVTLRCSPRSGDLSVYWYQQSLDQGLQFLIQYYNGEERAKGNILERFSAQQFPDLHSELNLSSLELGDSALYFCASSVAGGWDTQYFGPGTRLTVL.